This entry lists 12 T cell receptor beta chains sequenced from one sample in a study of shared clonotypes between healthy human individuals. This table comes from immunoSEQ multiplex PCR, and its TCRdb copy is limited to in-frame clones, with some not included. The sample lists roughly 1,000,000 clones, about 84% occurring once. The sequencing input was memory CD4+ T cells from PBMCs. Regarding subset: CD45RA-negative fraction. The receptors shown here come from a man younger than 35 in good health. Some clones in this sample may be carry-over from other donors' samples.

Notes on this clone: Distinct nucleotide sequences in the sample also encode this CDR3. The V and J genes are TRBV27 and TRBJ1-5, with D possibly being TRBD1 (5 bases). Per the germline V gene, CDR1 is MNHEY and CDR2 is SMNVEV (reference sequence). The CDR3 extends over 15 amino acids. The ends were cut back, 2 bases at V and 2 bases at J, with 10 bases in the middle. CDR3 bases: TGTGCCAGCAGTTTAAGGAGGGGCGGCAATCAGCCCCAGCATTTT. Its translation: CASSLRRGGNQPQHF.

The chain employs TRBV5-1 and TRBJ2-7; 11 nucleotides line up with TRBD1. The CDR3 has 16 amino acids. From germline, CDR1 is SGHRS and CDR2 YFSETQ. V was pared by 2 bases and J by 2 bases, with 6 bases of the junction left unmatched. In DNA, the CDR3 is TGCGCCAGCAGCTTCGGCCCGGGACAGGGGGCCTACGAGCAGTACTTC. It translates to CASSFGPGQGAYEQYF. The complete variable domain, with remaining parts taken from reference TRBV5-1 and TRBJ2-7, reads KAGVTQTPRYLIKTRGQQVTLSCSPISGHRSVSWYQQTPGQGLQFLFEYFSETQRNKGNFPGRFSGRQFSNSRSEMNVSTLELGDSALYLCASSFGPGQGAYEQYFGPGTRLTVT.

This clone was seen only a few times. The chain is built from TRBV7-2 and TRBJ1-1, with D possibly being TRBD1 (5 bases). In germline, CDR1 is SGHTA, CDR2 FQGNSA. This CDR3 region has 11 residues. Trimming stripped 1 base from V and 11 bases from J, with 8 bases between. The CDR3, as DNA: TGTGCCAGCAGCTTAGAGGGGTTTGCTTTCTTT. Translation: CASSLEGFAFF.

This clone was detected many times. The chain is built from TRBV27 and TRBJ2-7, with D maybe TRBD1 (5 bases). Germline assignment: CDR1 MNHEY and CDR2 SMNVEV (reference sequence). The CDR3 is 15 amino acids. V was shortened by 5 bases and J by 2 bases, with 16 bases between the two germline ends. CDR3 residues: CASSTTRDRPYEQYF. The CDR3 nucleotides read TGTGCCAGCAGTACGACTCGAGACAGACCCTACGAGCAGTACTTC.

This rearrangement joins TRBV28 to TRBJ1-4, with D perhaps matching TRBD1 (5 bases). The CDR3 has 16 amino acids. CDR1 and CDR2 from the germline V gene are MDHEN and SYDVKM. Trimming stripped 4 bases from V and 0 bases from J, with 12 bases between. CDR3 protein: CASSSRGSSTNEKLFF. The CDR3 region has the DNA TGTGCCAGCAGTTCACGGGGCAGCTCAACTAATGAAAAACTGTTTTTT.

The chain couples TRBV7-3 to TRBJ2-3; 12 nucleotides align to TRBD1. V trimming: 5 bases; J trimming: 3 bases; junction bases outside the gene matches: 9. CDR1 is SGHTA and CDR2 is FQGTGA in the germline V gene. The CDR3 consists of 17 residues. The CDR3 is CASSRTGTGGGTDTQYF. Written as DNA, the CDR3 is TGTGCCAGCAGCAGAACCGGGACAGGGGGCGGGACAGATACGCAGTATTTT.

Only a few counts were recorded for this clone. The chain links TRBV29-1 to TRBJ2-1; D is unclear. With 6 bases removed from V and 3 bases from J, the gap between germline ends came to 12 bases. CDR1 is SQVTM, CDR2 ANQGSEA, per germline. The CDR3 extends over 13 amino acids. The CDR3 DNA follows: TGCAGCGTGAGAGGTACTAACTACAATGAGCAGTTCTTC. Protein product: CSVRGTNYNEQFF.

The rearrangement uses TRBV19 and TRBJ1-4, with TRBD1 as a possible D gene (6 bases). The V gene lost 6 bases and the J gene lost 5 bases, with 13 bases spanning the gap. Germline V gene sequence: CDR1 LNHDA, CDR2 SQIVND (reference sequence). This CDR3 region has 14 residues. The DNA of the CDR3 is TGTGCCAGTAGGAAGTCCGGGACAAATGAAAAACTGTTTTTT. It codes for CASRKSGTNEKLFF.

The chain links TRBV15 to TRBJ2-1; D ambiguous. The germline CDR1 and CDR2 sequences are LNHNV and YYDKDF (reference sequence). The CDR3 has 16 residues. The V end was cut by 0 bases, the J end by 0 bases, with 9 bases between. The CDR3 DNA follows: TGTGCCACCAGCAGAGATCGCCGGAGCTCCTACAATGAGCAGTTCTTC. Translated: CATSRDRRSSYNEQFF.

The chain is built from TRBV6-6 and TRBJ1-1, with a weak D call TRBD1 (6 bases). The ends were cut back, 7 bases at V and 3 bases at J, with 12 bases in the middle. CDR1 and CDR2 from the germline V gene are MNHNY and SVGAGI (reference sequence). There are 13 residues in the CDR3. CDR3 sequence (DNA): TGTGCCAGCACCTTACAGGGTGACACTGAAGCTTTCTTT. Translated, it gives CASTLQGDTEAFF.

This chain joins TRBV29-1 and TRBJ1-1; weak D call: TRBD1 (5 bases). Germline CDR1 SQVTM, CDR2 ANQGSEA. V lost 7 bases to trimming and J lost 1 base, with 19 bases between them. CDR3 length equals 15 residues. The CDR3 spells CSAFRPGLGNTEAFF. The CDR3 DNA reads TGCAGCGCCTTTCGTCCAGGGTTGGGGAACACTGAAGCTTTCTTT. The variable domain in full, completed from reference TRBV29-1 and TRBJ1-1, reads SAVISQKPSRDICQRGTSLTIQCQVDSQVTMMFWYRQQPGQSLTLIATANQGSEATYESGFVIDKFPISRPNLTFSTLTVSNMSPEDSSIYLCSAFRPGLGNTEAFFGQGTRLTVV.

The genes are TRBV5-1 and TRBJ1-1; D remains unclear. CDR1 is SGHRS, CDR2 YFSETQ, per germline. The CDR3 contains 15 residues. With 1 base removed from V and 0 bases from J, the gap between germline ends came to 10 bases. The CDR3 nucleotides read TGCGCCAGCAGCTTGTATGGGGTCCTGAACACTGAAGCTTTCTTT. Its protein is CASSLYGVLNTEAFF.